These 10 T cell receptor beta chains were sequenced from one sample in a study of cytomegalovirus exposure and HLA in healthy donors. Primers for the PCR totalled 60 Vbeta and 13 Jbeta. Here immunoSEQ multiplex PCR was the method, and the copy in TCRdb shows in-frame clones only, minus some. The profile shows over 90,000 clones, 60% to 80% of them singletons. The sample consisted of PBMCs. Receptor source: a woman aged 45-59 years in good health and CMV-seropositive.

The chain's CDR3 is CASSKSPQQERTGGAGQPQHF. DNA for the CDR3: TGTGCCAGCAGCAAATCCCCCCAGCAAGAACGGACAGGGGGCGCGGGGCAGCCCCAGCATTTT. The chain combines TRBV21-1 with TRBJ1-5; TRBD1, the table's D call, lacks a check against the DNA. TRBV21-1 is described as a pseudogene. The CDR3 is made up of 21 amino acids.

This chain uses TRBV2 with TRBJ2-7; 9 bases are shared with TRBD2. J was trimmed by 0 bases and V by 4 bases; bases with no gene match: 4. The V gene's germline CDR1 is SNHLY and CDR2 FYNNEI. The CDR3 totals 15 residues. The CDR3, as DNA: TGTGCCAGCAGTGCCCTAGCGGGATCCTCCTACGAGCAGTACTTC. This sequence encodes CASSALAGSSYEQYF.

V is TRBV28 and J is TRBJ2-2; 13 positions agree with TRBD2. V lost 4 bases to trimming and J lost 2 bases; unmatched junction nucleotides: 13. The CDR3 runs 20 residues. Germline CDR1 is MDHEN and CDR2 is SYDVKM. The CDR3 is CASSSPLAGGLNANTGELFF. The CDR3 DNA follows: TGTGCCAGCAGTTCCCCACTAGCGGGAGGGCTAAACGCTAACACCGGGGAGCTGTTTTTT.

This sequence joins TRBV27 and TRBJ2-7, with 7 bases lining up with TRBD1. CDR3 size: 16 residues. Germline V lookup: CDR1 MNHEY, CDR2 SMNVEV (reference sequence). V lost 5 bases to trimming and J lost 0 bases; unmatched junction nucleotides: 10. CDR3: CASSILGDRLSYEQYF. Here the CDR3 DNA reads TGTGCCAGCAGTATCTTAGGGGACAGACTCTCCTACGAGCAGTACTTC.

The V and J genes are TRBV19 and TRBJ1-1, with D possibly matching TRBD1 (6 bases). Between the trimmed V and J ends, which lost 1 base and 0 bases, there was a span of 9 bases. Per germline, CDR1 LNHDA and CDR2 SQIVND (reference sequence). The CDR3 is made up of 15 amino acids. The CDR3 loop is CASSIGQGMNTEAFF. The CDR3 DNA sequence: TGTGCCAGTAGTATAGGTCAGGGGATGAACACTGAAGCTTTCTTT.

The chain is built from TRBV15 and TRBJ1-1, with 8 positions matching TRBD1. The germline V gene has CDR1 LNHNV and CDR2 YYDKDF (reference sequence). The CDR3 contains 18 residues. The ends lost 1 base at V and 3 bases at J; junction bases unmatched: 13. In nucleotides, the CDR3 is TGTGCCACCAGCAGAGGCCTAGGACAGGGAAATTATTACACTGAAGCTTTCTTT. Translated: CATSRGLGQGNYYTEAFF.

The CDR3 region has the DNA TGTGCCAGCGGTACGGGACTCAACTACGAGCAGTACTTC. This gives the protein CASGTGLNYEQYF. The chain employs TRBV2 and TRBJ2-7; a possible D gene is TRBD2 (6 bases). This CDR3 comprises 13 residues. The germline V and J ends were trimmed by 8 bases and 3 bases, with 14 bases remaining between them. Germline loops: CDR1 SNHLY, CDR2 FYNNEI.

The chain uses TRBV7-2 and TRBJ2-5; D might be TRBD1 (5 bases). The end of the DNA fits TRBJ2-7 better, so the J call may be wrong. The CDR3 has 13 residues. Germline CDR1 is SGHTA and CDR2 is FQGNSA. CDR3 in amino acids: CASSFKGPYEQYF. Here the CDR3 DNA reads TGTGCCAGCAGCTTCAAGGGGCCCTACGAGCAGTACTTC.

The chain carries TRBV6-5 and TRBJ2-4; a weak D match, TRBD1 (5 bases). The V and J ends lost 10 bases and 8 bases respectively, with 18 bases between them. CDR3 length: 13 amino acids. The germline gives CDR1 MNHEY, CDR2 SVGAGI. CDR3 amino acids: CAITRQPVDIQYF. Here the CDR3 DNA reads TGTGCCATTACAAGACAGCCCGTGGACATTCAGTACTTC.

The rearrangement links TRBV5-1 to TRBJ2-2; TRBD2 is a possible D gene (6 bases). Trimming pared 4 bases from V and 2 bases from J, leaving 15 bases between. Germline V gene lookup returns CDR1 SGHRS and CDR2 YFSETQ. The CDR3 consists of 16 residues. In nucleotides, the CDR3 is TGCGCCAGCAGCCAAGGGACTTCAATTAACACCGGGGAGCTGTTTTTT. It encodes CASSQGTSINTGELFF.